Listed here are 32 T cell receptor beta chains from one sample, sequenced in a study of regulatory T cells in long-lasting Graves disease. According to the study, TCR beta libraries were built with iRepertoire HTBI primers and CDR3-region Arm-PCR. TCRdb called the multiplex PCR reads again in MiXCR, with one record for every CDR3 protein. This sample has roughly 530,000 distinct CDR3 sequences, with 15% to 20% found just once. Described time point: newly diagnosed GD, antithyroid drugs for less than 3 months. Making the TCR library involved RNA that had been extracted from PBMCs. This sample also belongs to another study, concerning T cells in Graves' hyperthyroidism and ophthalmopathy.

This specimen was peripheral blood mononuclear cells (PBMCs), taken at new diagnosis, from a patient treated with antithyroid drugs. Every receptor here comes from a woman in her forties or fifties with Graves disease.

This clonotype has ten or more counts. This sequence joins TRBV18 and TRBJ2-2; D is ambiguous. CDR1 is KGHSH, CDR2 LQKENI, per germline. Trimming took 3 bases from V and 4 from J, leaving 6 bases between them. CDR3 length: 13 residues. Here the CDR3 reads CASSPGITGELFF. The CDR3 coding sequence is TGTGCCAGCTCACCGGGGATCACCGGGGAGCTGTTTTTT.

With respect to this clonotype: A far more abundant clone sits one base away, making this likely a read error. V gene TRBV13 combines with J gene TRBJ2-3, with D possibly being TRBD2 (6 bases). Trimming took 6 bases from V and 3 from J, leaving 13 bases between them. Germline assignment: CDR1 PRHDT and CDR2 FYEKMQ (reference sequence). The length of the CDR3 is 14 residues. CDR3 sequence reads: CASRRRERTDTQYF. The CDR3 DNA sequence: TGTGCCAGCAGGAGGAGGGAGAGGACAGATACGCAGTATTTT.

This chain connects TRBV4-1 to TRBJ2-3; 7 nucleotides match TRBD2. J gave up 3 bases and V 1 base, and 7 bases lay outside the gene matches. Germline V gives CDR1 MGHRA, CDR2 YSYEKL. This CDR3 is built from 16 residues. The CDR3 loop is CASSQVGGWETDTQYF. Here the CDR3 DNA reads TGCGCCAGCAGCCAAGTCGGGGGGTGGGAGACAGATACGCAGTATTTT.

The chain couples TRBV27 to TRBJ1-5; TRBD1 agrees at 8 bases. The V gene's germline CDR1 is MNHEY and CDR2 SMNVEV (reference sequence). J was trimmed by 7 bases and V by 4 bases; bases with no gene match: 6. This CDR3 has 14 residues. CDR3 bases: TGTGCCAGCAGTTCCAACAGGGGGGAGCAGCCCCAGCATTTT. Its protein is CASSSNRGEQPQHF.

The chain joins TRBV7-9 to TRBJ2-4; D possibly corresponds to TRBD1 (5 bases). The germline gives CDR1 SEHNR, CDR2 FQNEAQ (reference sequence). V lost 3 bases and J 1 base, leaving 22 bases between the germline ends. This CDR3 contains 19 residues. CDR3 loop: CASSFPRDTQGKAKNIQYF. As DNA, the CDR3 is TGTGCCAGCAGCTTCCCCCGAGACACCCAGGGAAAGGCCAAAAACATTCAGTACTTC. Supplemented by reference TRBV7-9 and TRBJ2-4, the full variable domain reads DTGVSQNPRHKITKRGQNVTFRCDPISEHNRLYWYRQTLGQGPEFLTYFQNEAQLEKSRLLSDRFSAERPKGSFSTLEIQRTEQGDSAMYLCASSFPRDTQGKAKNIQYFGAGTRLSVL.

The chain uses TRBV29-1 and TRBJ1-5; D may be TRBD1 (6 bases). V dropped 5 bases and J dropped 0 bases, with 14 bases sitting between them. There are 15 residues in the CDR3. CDR1 and CDR2 from the germline V gene are SQVTM and ANQGSEA. The CDR3 region has the DNA TGCAGCGTTCGAGAGGGGGTTCATAGCAATCAGCCCCAGCATTTT. Translation gives CSVREGVHSNQPQHF.

At least ten counts were recorded for this clonotype. The V and J genes are TRBV6-1 and TRBJ2-3; D call uncertain. The V end was cut by 6 bases, the J end by 2 bases, with 15 bases between. In germline, CDR1 is MNHNS, CDR2 SASEGT. The CDR3 spans 15 residues. The CDR3 DNA follows: TGTGCCAGCAGCCCCGTCATGGGATCCACAGATACGCAGTATTTT. Translating gives CASSPVMGSTDTQYF.

This clonotype was seen many times. The V and J genes are TRBV11-2 and TRBJ1-2; D gene unclear. CDR3 size: 14 residues. Trimming stripped 7 bases from V and 8 bases from J, with 20 bases between. Germline values: CDR1 SGHAT, CDR2 FQNNGV. The CDR3 loop reads CASTLLVYTSGYTF. CDR3 DNA sequence: TGTGCCAGCACCCTCCTGGTTTATACATCCGGCTACACCTTC.

The chain links TRBV5-1 to TRBJ2-5, with D tentatively TRBD2 (6 bases). The CDR3 sequence is 14 residues long. Trimming took 2 bases from V and 2 from J, leaving 10 bases between them. Germline lookup yields CDR1 SGHRS and CDR2 YFSETQ. The CDR3 protein is CASSFGEAQETQYF. Here the CDR3 DNA reads TGCGCCAGCAGCTTCGGGGAGGCTCAAGAGACCCAGTACTTC.

The J gene is TRBJ2-2, the V gene TRBV5-1; a weak D match, TRBD2 (6 bases). The CDR3 contains 14 residues. The V gene's germline CDR1 is SGHRS and CDR2 YFSETQ. Trimming cost V 9 bases and J 7 bases, with 19 bases left between them. The CDR3 region has the DNA TGCGCCACCCCCCTTGGAGGGCTGAACGGGGAGCTGTTTTTT. Amino acid sequence: CATPLGGLNGELFF.

This clonotype showed up many times. For the CDR3, the DNA is TGTGCCAGCAGTTGGAGTGGATACCAAGAGACCCAGTACTTC. Amino acid sequence: CASSWSGYQETQYF. The chain is built from TRBV12-3 or TRBV12-4 and TRBJ2-5; D is unresolved. Between the trimmed V and J ends, which lost 4 bases and 0 bases, there was a span of 9 bases. CDR3 length: 14 residues.

This clonotype was counted ten times or more. This sequence joins TRBV3-1 and TRBJ1-1, with 8 bases that match TRBD1. The V segment lost 4 bases and the J segment 1 base; nucleotides outside the gene matches: 5. The CDR3 has 15 residues. Germline lookup yields CDR1 LGHDT and CDR2 YNNKEL (reference sequence). In DNA form, the CDR3 reads TGTGCCAGCAGCCCAGGGGGCGGTGGGAACACTGAAGCTTTCTTT. Its translation is CASSPGGGGNTEAFF.

In its sample, this clonotype was seen many times. The rearrangement uses TRBV3-1 and TRBJ2-1; 8 bases line up with TRBD2. V shed 4 bases, J shed 11 bases, and the junction held 1 base outside the gene matches. Germline-derived CDR1 and CDR2 are LGHDT and YNNKEL (reference sequence). The CDR3 totals 11 residues. The CDR3 coding sequence is TGTGCCAGCAGCCTAGCGGGGAAGCAGTTCTTC. It specifies CASSLAGKQFF.

Details on this clonotype: Being one base from a much bigger clone, this may be a read error. The gene calls are TRBV6-1 and TRBJ2-7, with D possibly being TRBD2 (5 bases). Germline lookup yields CDR1 MNHNS and CDR2 SASEGT. V lost 6 bases and J lost 5, with 11 bases in between. The CDR3 is 12 residues long. The CDR3 DNA reads TGTGCCAGCAGCCGAAGCGGAGACGAGCAGTACTTC. This codes for CASSRSGDEQYF.

On this clonotype itself: This may stem from a read error, because a much larger clone lies one nucleotide away. The rearrangement links TRBV11-2 to TRBJ2-1; D unclear. Trimming stripped 4 bases from V and 8 bases from J, with 12 bases between. Germline CDR1 SGHAT, CDR2 FQNNGV. This CDR3 is 13 amino acids long. CDR3 residues: CASSSTVPDEQFF. As DNA, the CDR3 is TGTGCCAGCAGCTCAACAGTACCAGATGAGCAGTTCTTC.

At least ten counts were recorded for this clonotype. The V and J genes are TRBV19 and TRBJ1-1; possible D gene TRBD1, 5 bases. Germline V CDR1 and CDR2: LNHDA, SQIVND (reference sequence). The CDR3 has 14 amino acids. Trimming stripped 6 bases from V and 3 bases from J, with 14 bases between. The DNA of the CDR3 is TGTGCCAGTAGAGCCTTCGACAGCTACACTGAAGCTTTCTTT. It specifies CASRAFDSYTEAFF.

Details on this clonotype: Compared with germline, one end of the junction differs, possibly owing to a read error. The rearrangement joins TRBV5-1 to TRBJ1-5; 7 nucleotides match TRBD1. CDR3 length: 16 amino acids. Germline assignment: CDR1 SGHRS and CDR2 YFSETQ. In DNA, the CDR3 is TGCGCCGGCAGCATCGGGACAGCCAATAGCAATCAGCCCCAGCATTTT. Protein product: CAGSIGTANSNQPQHF.

This clonotype was seen ten or more times. This chain links TRBV11-2 with TRBJ2-1; D is undetermined. The germline gives CDR1 SGHAT, CDR2 FQNNGV. Trimming took off 6 bases at V and 0 bases at J, with 6 bases between the two ends. This CDR3 region has 13 residues. The CDR3 region is CASRWSSYNEQFF. CDR3 sequence (DNA): TGTGCCAGCAGATGGTCCTCCTACAATGAGCAGTTCTTC.

In this sample, this clonotype turned up a few times. The chain is built from TRBV7-8 and TRBJ1-1; D unclear. V lost 5 bases, J lost 1 base, and 14 bases lay in between. CDR1 and CDR2 (germline): SGHVS, FQNEAQ. The CDR3 loop spans 15 amino acids. The CDR3 nucleotides are TGTGCCAGCAGCCGACTGGGCACAGCGAACACTGAAGCTTTCTTT. It codes for CASSRLGTANTEAFF.

V and J are TRBV5-5 and TRBJ1-4; 7 bases map to TRBD1. The J segment lost 0 bases and the V segment lost 3 bases, leaving 8 bases of the junction unmatched. Germline lookup yields CDR1 SGHKS and CDR2 YYEKEE (reference sequence). CDR3 length: 17 residues. CDR3 DNA: TGTGCCAGCAGCTCAAGCGGGACAGCGACAACTAATGAAAAACTGTTTTTT. This gives the protein CASSSSGTATTNEKLFF.

On this clonotype: Without the conserved terminal phenylalanine or tryptophan, this CDR3 likely stems from a read error. V gene TRBV5-1 combines with J gene TRBJ1-2; D is perhaps TRBD1 (5 bases). The V end lost 3 bases, the J end lost 5 bases, and 26 bases lay between the germline ends. This CDR3 contains 18 residues. The germline CDR1 and CDR2 sequences are SGHRS and YFSETQ. CDR3 in amino acids: CASSYGGGIQDSGYGYTL. Here the CDR3 DNA reads TGCGCCAGCAGCTATGGAGGAGGGATACAGGATTCGGGGTATGGCTACACCCTC.

The chain carries TRBV12-3 or TRBV12-4 and TRBJ2-2; 7 nucleotides align to TRBD2. With V trimmed by 3 bases and J by 1 base, 2 bases remained unmatched. This CDR3 has 15 amino acids. Written as DNA, the CDR3 is TGTGCCAGCAGTTTCGGGGGGTGGAACACCGGGGAGCTGTTTTTT. Translation gives CASSFGGWNTGELFF.

This clonotype came up many times. V usage is TRBV6-2 or TRBV6-3 and J usage is TRBJ1-3; D gene uncertain. This CDR3 contains 14 residues. CDR1 and CDR2 from the germline V gene are MNHEY and SVGEGT. Trimming cost V 2 bases and J 0 bases, with 5 bases left between them. The CDR3 reads CASSYQLSGNTIYF. The CDR3 DNA sequence: TGTGCCAGCAGTTACCAACTCTCTGGAAACACCATATATTTT.

The chain combines TRBV7-8 with TRBJ1-5, with 12 bases fitting TRBD1. This CDR3 comprises 19 residues. Germline loops: CDR1 SGHVS, CDR2 FQNEAQ. J lost 2 bases, V lost 4 bases, and 12 bases had no gene match. Written as DNA, the CDR3 is TGTGCCAGCAGCTCCCGACGGGACAGGGGGCTCGGTGGCAATCAGCCCCAGCATTTT. Translating it yields CASSSRRDRGLGGNQPQHF.

This clonotype was found many times. The rearrangement links TRBV18 to TRBJ2-1, with D maybe TRBD1 (5 bases). The V and J ends lost 3 bases and 0 bases respectively, with 15 bases between them. Germline V gene lookup returns CDR1 KGHSH and CDR2 LQKENI. The CDR3 spans 17 residues. Written as DNA, the CDR3 is TGTGCCAGCTCACCTCACCCAGGGCAGGGCTCCTACAATGAGCAGTTCTTC. Protein sequence: CASSPHPGQGSYNEQFF.

This clonotype was counted many times. This chain uses TRBV11-2 with TRBJ1-1, with 9 bases identical to TRBD1. The CDR3 is 17 residues long. CDR1 and CDR2 (germline): SGHAT, FQNNGV. With 3 bases clipped from V and 8 bases from J, the junction kept 16 bases outside the gene matches. The CDR3 sequence is CASSLLKRDRVLGEAFF. Written as DNA, the CDR3 is TGTGCCAGCAGCTTGTTAAAAAGGGACAGGGTACTAGGGGAAGCTTTCTTT.

This clonotype has a count of ten or more. CDR3 protein: CASSLGLAGVSYQETQYF. The CDR3 DNA reads as TGTGCCAGCAGTTTAGGGCTAGCGGGGGTCTCGTACCAAGAGACCCAGTACTTC. The chain couples TRBV12-3 or TRBV12-4 to TRBJ2-5, with TRBD2 identical over 10 bases. With 1 base clipped from V and 0 bases from J, the junction kept 8 bases outside the gene matches. The CDR3 contains 18 residues.

This clonotype was picked up many times. J is TRBJ2-5 and V is TRBV7-9, with D perhaps given as TRBD1 or TRBD2 (5 bases each). V lost 9 bases and J lost 5, with 16 bases in between. CDR3 length: 13 residues. Germline V gene lookup returns CDR1 SEHNR and CDR2 FQNEAQ (reference sequence). This CDR3 is CASMRGAKETQYF. For the CDR3, the DNA is TGTGCCAGTATGAGGGGAGCGAAGGAGACCCAGTACTTC. Combining the CDR3 with reference TRBV7-9 and TRBJ2-5 gives the whole variable domain DTGVSQNPRHKITKRGQNVTFRCDPISEHNRLYWYRQTLGQGPEFLTYFQNEAQLEKSRLLSDRFSAERPKGSFSTLEIQRTEQGDSAMYLCASMRGAKETQYFGPGTRLLVL.

This clonotype showed up many times. This chain links TRBV3-1 with TRBJ1-1; no reliable D call. V dropped 4 bases and J dropped 6 bases, with 9 bases sitting between them. Germline CDR1 and CDR2: LGHDT and YNNKEL (reference sequence). This CDR3 contains 12 residues. The CDR3 DNA reads TGTGCCAGCAGCCTCTTCGGTGCTGAAGCTTTCTTT. Its protein is CASSLFGAEAFF.

The sample holds a few counts of this clonotype. J is TRBJ2-1 and V is TRBV10-3; possibly TRBD1 for D (6 bases). The CDR3 length is 12 residues. The V gene's germline CDR1 is ENHRY and CDR2 SYGVKD. Trimming removed 3 bases at V and 6 bases at J, with 6 bases between. The chain's CDR3 is CAISEGGNEQFF. The CDR3 nucleotides read TGTGCCATCAGTGAAGGGGGCAATGAGCAGTTCTTC.

This clonotype was seen many times. The gene calls are TRBV3-1 and TRBJ1-1; D is unclear. This CDR3 comprises 13 residues. From germline, CDR1 is LGHDT and CDR2 YNNKEL (reference sequence). Trimming took off 4 bases at V and 3 bases at J, with 9 bases between the two ends. The CDR3 DNA reads TGTGCCAGCAGCCGAGGGTCGGACACTGAAGCTTTCTTT. Encoded protein: CASSRGSDTEAFF.

This clonotype was recorded a few times. The chain recombines TRBV5-1 with TRBJ2-7; D tentatively reads TRBD1 or TRBD2 (5 bases each). The length of the CDR3 is 14 residues. Per the germline V gene, CDR1 is SGHRS and CDR2 is YFSETQ. The V gene lost 2 bases and the J gene lost 3 bases, with 12 bases spanning the gap. CDR3 DNA sequence: TGCGCCAGCAGCTTCGGGACGGTAAACTACGAGCAGTACTTC. Amino acids: CASSFGTVNYEQYF.